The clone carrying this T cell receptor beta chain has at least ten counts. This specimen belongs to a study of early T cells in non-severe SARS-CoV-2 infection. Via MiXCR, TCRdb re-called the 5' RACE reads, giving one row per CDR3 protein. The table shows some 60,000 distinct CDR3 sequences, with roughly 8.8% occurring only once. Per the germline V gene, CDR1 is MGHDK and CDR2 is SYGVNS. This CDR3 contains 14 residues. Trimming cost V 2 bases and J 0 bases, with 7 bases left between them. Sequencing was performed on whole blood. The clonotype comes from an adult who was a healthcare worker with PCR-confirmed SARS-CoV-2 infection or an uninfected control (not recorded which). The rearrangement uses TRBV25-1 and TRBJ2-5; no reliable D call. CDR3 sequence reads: CASSEMIYQETQYF. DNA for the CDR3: TGTGCCAGCAGTGAAATGATCTACCAAGAGACCCAGTACTTC.